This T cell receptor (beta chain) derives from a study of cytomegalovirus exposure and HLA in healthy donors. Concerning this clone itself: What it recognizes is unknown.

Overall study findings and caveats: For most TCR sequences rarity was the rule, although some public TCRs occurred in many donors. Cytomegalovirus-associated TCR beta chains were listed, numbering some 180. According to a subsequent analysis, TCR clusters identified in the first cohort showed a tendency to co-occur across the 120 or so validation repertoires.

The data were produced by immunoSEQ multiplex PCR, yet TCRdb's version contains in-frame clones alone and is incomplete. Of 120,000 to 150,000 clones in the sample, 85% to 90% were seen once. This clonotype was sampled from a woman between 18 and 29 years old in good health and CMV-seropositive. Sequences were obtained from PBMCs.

The CDR3 sequence: CASSELLSGANVLTF. The CDR3 nucleotides are TGTGCCAGCAGTGAACTTCTCTCTGGGGCCAACGTCCTGACTTTC. The chain carries TRBV27 and TRBJ2-6; D gene ambiguous. Germline assignment: CDR1 MNHEY and CDR2 SMNVEV (reference sequence). Trimming cost V 5 bases and J 0 bases, with 8 bases left between them. This CDR3 region has 15 residues.